These T cell receptor beta chains were read from a single sample in a study of early T cells in non-severe SARS-CoV-2 infection. TCRdb independently ran MiXCR on the 5' RACE reads; one entry per CDR3 protein. Among around 67,000 distinct CDR3 sequences listed, around 11% were seen once. The sequenced material came from whole blood. These receptor sequences come from an adult who was a healthcare worker with PCR-confirmed SARS-CoV-2 infection or an uninfected control (not recorded which). The CDR3 runs from the conserved cysteine through the conserved F or W.

v_gene	CDR3aa
TRBV28	CAGEKRNTDTQYF
TRBV29-1	CSVEGMAETQYF
TRBV4-1	CASSQEPTLIEQYF
TRBV7-7	CASSPMAGNTIYF
TRBV29-1	CSVEINRDGAYEQYF
TRBV7-9	CASSGGRIYEQYF
TRBV5-1	CASSLASEYNEQFF
TRBV18	CASSQTGTPYNEQFF
TRBV7-2	CASSLADSYEQYF
TRBV12-3/TRBV12-4	CASSSSAGELFF
TRBV7-6	CASSFGRRLAKNIQYF
TRBV2	CASSERVDTQYF
TRBV29-1	CSVRLLLLGTEAFF
TRBV20-1	CSARDLGSYEQYF
TRBV14	CASSQVRGPGELFF
TRBV12-3/TRBV12-4	CASSLTLGSGYTF
TRBV12-3/TRBV12-4	CASSPGGPDGELFF
TRBV6-1	CASSEKGYQPQHF
TRBV19	CASSAASGSVYEQYF
TRBV9	CASSVNIARTEETQYF
TRBV29-1	CSVWGLADDSTDTQYF
TRBV3-1	CASSQGWSIPASEQYF
TRBV30	CARSGTSGSSWGEQFF
TRBV4-3	CASSPQTGPVLGEQYF